This T cell receptor beta chain was captured in a study of early stage breast cancer tumors (dated by TCRdb to 2016 to 2017). Regarding the research as a whole: Of the roughly 15 invasive breast tumors, some twelve were found to be estrogen receptor-positive, progesterone receptor-positive and HER2-negative. Of the approximately twelve ER+/PR+/HER2- tumors, eight were classified as invasive ductal carcinomas and four as invasive lobular carcinomas. A read coverage of roughly 10-fold per sample was achieved on average. Across all samples, around 2.9 million templates representing 1,097,674 unique clonotypes were detected. What the study reported, not specific to this receptor: Enriched TCRB sequences shared across patients were found to be mostly commonly generated sequences that were unlikely to play an important role in the tumor microenvironment. Bulk genomic DNA sequencing of unsorted cells missed chain pairing and functional markers such as CD4, CD8 and FOXP3. The small cohort size prevented analysis by tumor subtype. Greater similarity was observed between blood and normal breast repertoires than between blood and tumor repertoires, and tumor was distinguished from normal in most of the 16 patients when each tissue was compared with blood. Compared with adjacent normal breast tissue, tumors had roughly 2.5-fold higher T cell density and higher clonality.

Each sample was amplified as two independent genomic DNA replicates: roughly 0.5 ug for blood and approximately 1.6 ug for tumor or normal breast. Following the manufacturer's instructions, the ImmunoSeq Intro kit was used to carry out TCRB sequencing on genomic DNA. Multiplex PCR was run for 30 to 35 cycles using proprietary primers and spike-in control sequences for absolute quantification. Single-end 150-bp reads were used to sequence an 87-bp fragment spanning the CDR3 plus the flanking V and J genes. Seven samples, with two replicates for each sample, were multiplexed per lane of an Illumina MiSeq using version 3.0 chemistry. From the authors' description of their analysis: Raw data were processed by the vendor's proprietary pipeline, with both replicates merged into one result per sample. Clonotypes were defined as productive rearrangements sharing the V-gene family, CDR3 amino acid sequence and J-gene segment. Clonality was computed as 1 minus the normalized Shannon entropy (Pielou evenness) of TCRB abundances. To estimate T cell density, the total number of templates was divided by the input cell count, which was inferred from how much DNA went in. Recon was used with default parameters to estimate total repertoire diversity and clonality. A clonotype was considered tumor-enriched if its abundance in tumor exceeded 0.1% and was at least 32-fold higher than its abundance in normal breast. Drawn from immuneACCESS, this table holds only the in-frame rearrangements with V and J called that TCRdb kept. Clones are partly lost; checked studies trace under half to an unresolved V gene and leave the rest unexplained. Clone size and the V and J calls come from that table; the DNA yielded D and trimming. This sample lists around 10,000 clones; 60% to 65% were detected once. 12% of the sample goes to the ten largest clones.

Relative to germline, V is 8 bases shorter and J is 11 bases shorter, with 12 bases between their ends. CDR3 length: 10 amino acids, cysteine to phenylalanine. Kept here is only the CDR3 DNA, which spans 30 bases and is read in frame from base 1. CDR1 MNHNS and CDR2 SASEGT are derived from the germline V gene. About 20-55 mg of tumor tissue was diced and typically yielded more than 2.5 ug of DNA. The study profiled bulk TCR beta-chain repertoires in matched peripheral blood, tumor and adjacent normal breast tissue taken from fewer than 20 patients with early-stage breast cancer. Once resection was done, tumor tissue identified by eye was cut out and put into prechilled RNAlater. Using a TissueLyser II, roughly 18-55 mg of tumor tissue was diced and homogenized in RLTplus buffer with beta-mercaptoethanol and antifoaming agent. Genomic DNA was extracted with the Qiagen AllPrep DNA/RNA Mini kit. This clone was seen more than once but under ten times. Its antigen is currently not known. Qualities for individual bases were not recorded, and no much larger clone is one base off.

The sequenced material came from breast tumor tissue. The receptor comes from a person in their sixties with breast cancer. This receptor chain uses TRBV6-1 and TRBJ1-1; TRBD1 is a weak D gene call, 5 bases matching. The CDR3 has the sequence CASLRDRAFF. The nucleotide sequence is TGTGCCAGCCTCCGGGACCGGGCTTTCTTT.